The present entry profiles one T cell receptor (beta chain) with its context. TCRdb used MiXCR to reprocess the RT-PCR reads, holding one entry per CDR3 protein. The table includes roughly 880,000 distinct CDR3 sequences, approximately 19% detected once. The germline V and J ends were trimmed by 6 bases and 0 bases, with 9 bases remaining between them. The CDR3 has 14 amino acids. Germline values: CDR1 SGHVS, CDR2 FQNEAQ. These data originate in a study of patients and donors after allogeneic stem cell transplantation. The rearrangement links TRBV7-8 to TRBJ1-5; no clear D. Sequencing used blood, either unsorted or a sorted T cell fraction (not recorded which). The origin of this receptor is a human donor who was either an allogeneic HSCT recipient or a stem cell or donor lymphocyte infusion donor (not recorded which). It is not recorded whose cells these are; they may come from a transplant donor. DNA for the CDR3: TGTGCCAGCAGATCCTCGTATAGCAATCAGCCCCAGCATTTT. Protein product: CASRSSYSNQPQHF. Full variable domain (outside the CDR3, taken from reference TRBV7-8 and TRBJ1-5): GAGVSQSPRYKVAKRGQDVALRCDPISGHVSLFWYQQALGQGPEFLTYFQNEAQLDKSGLPSDRFFAERPEGSVSTLKIQRTQQEDSAVYLCASRSSYSNQPQHFGDGTRLSIL.